A selection of T cell receptor beta chains follows, all from one sample in a study of early T cells in non-severe SARS-CoV-2 infection. In TCRdb, the 5' RACE reads were re-called with MiXCR into one record per CDR3 protein. The sample has almost 65,000 distinct CDR3 sequences; roughly 5% are singletons. Material: whole blood. Source of these receptors: an adult who was a healthcare worker with PCR-confirmed SARS-CoV-2 infection or an uninfected control (not recorded which). CDR3s include the opening cysteine and the closing phenylalanine or tryptophan. The order of the fields is V gene, clone size, D gene, J gene, CDR3 DNA, CDR3 protein. D genes are given only for firm matches. Clone sizes are given selectively: once, few, many, or a class where the clone is expanded.

TRBV10-3,-,-,TRBJ2-7,TGTGCCAGGCCCGGGGTCCTGACCCACGAGCAGTACTTC,CARPGVLTHEQYF
TRBV12-3/TRBV12-4,many,TRBD2,TRBJ2-1,TGTGCCAGCAGTTTTCGAGCGGGAGGTGGAAATGAGCAGTTCTTC,CASSFRAGGGNEQFF
TRBV10-2,-,-,TRBJ1-5,TGCGCCAGCAGTGAGGACCCGACTAAGGAACAGCCCCAGCATTTT,CASSEDPTKEQPQHF
TRBV6-5,many,-,TRBJ1-2,TGTGCCAGCAGTTATGCAGGGTCAGCGGGCTATGGCTACACCTTC,CASSYAGSAGYGYTF
TRBV19,few,-,TRBJ2-1,TGTGCCAGTATCGGGAGTCTTGAGCAGTTCTTC,CASIGSLEQFF
TRBV7-3,many,-,TRBJ2-1,TGTGCCAGCAGCTTGGGACGTGAGCAGTTCTTC,CASSLGREQFF
TRBV2,few,-,TRBJ2-7,TGTGCCAGCGGTCGGGACTTCAGCTCCTACGAGCAGTACTTC,CASGRDFSSYEQYF
TRBV4-1,many,-,TRBJ2-7,TGCGCCAGCAGCCAAGATCTTACCTACGAGCAGTACTTC,CASSQDLTYEQYF
TRBV27,many,-,TRBJ1-1,TGTGCCAGCAGTTTTTCGGGAGGGGGGACTGAAGCTTTCTTT,CASSFSGGGTEAFF
TRBV24-1,many,-,TRBJ2-3,TGTGCCTCCCGCGGGTCCACAGATACGCAGTATTTT,CASRGSTDTQYF
TRBV19,-,-,TRBJ1-2,TGTGCCAGTAGTGTAAGACCGACCCACTATGGCTACACCTTC,CASSVRPTHYGYTF
TRBV3-1,many,TRBD1,TRBJ1-1,TGTGCCAGCAGGGACAGGGGGGACACTGAAGCTTTCTTT,CASRDRGDTEAFF
TRBV19,few,TRBD1,TRBJ1-2,TGTGCCAGTAGTACACAGGGGGTCACCTTTGGCTACACCTTC,CASSTQGVTFGYTF